This is a list of T cell receptor beta chains from one sample in a study of cytomegalovirus exposure and HLA in healthy donors. Sequenced by immunoSEQ multiplex PCR; TCRdb stores in-frame clones only, minus some. The table lists over 150,000 clones, approximately 82% of them singletons. The sequencing sample was made of PBMCs. The source of these receptors is a woman younger than 45 in good health and CMV-seronegative. CDR3s include the opening cysteine and the closing phenylalanine or tryptophan. The D gene is left open where the match is weak. A row's size may be missing; if present it is once, few, many or a size class.

d_call	v_call	j_call	clone_size	cdr3_length	cdr3_nt	cdr3_aa
TRBD2	TRBV29-1	TRBJ2-1	-	21	TGCAGCGCCTCCGGACAGGGCAAACTAGCGGGAGGGTCCTTCTCCTACAATGAGCAGTTCTTC	CSASGQGKLAGGSFSYNEQFF
-	TRBV6-6	TRBJ2-1	-	11	TGTGCCAGCGACCTGGGAGGTGAGCAGTTCTTC	CASDLGGEQFF
TRBD1	TRBV7-6	TRBJ2-1	-	15	TGTGCCAGCAGCCGGGACAGGGGCTCCTACAATGAGCAGTTCTTC	CASSRDRGSYNEQFF
TRBD1	TRBV29-1	TRBJ1-2	-	13	TGCAGCGTGACAGGGGGCCCGGTGGGAGGCTACACCTTC	CSVTGGPVGGYTF
-	TRBV2	TRBJ2-2	-	13	TGTGCCAGCAGCGGGGAGAACACCGGGGAGCTGTTTTTT	CASSGENTGELFF
TRBD1	TRBV9	TRBJ1-1	few	17	TGTGCCAGCAGCGCGAGCCGGGACAGGGGATACCTCCTTGAAGCTTTCTTT	CASSASRDRGYLLEAFF
-	TRBV5-1	TRBJ1-2	-	13	TGCGCCAGCAGCTTGAAGGGAGGCTATGGCTACACCTTC	CASSLKGGYGYTF
-	TRBV28	TRBJ2-5	-	16	TGTGCCAGCACCACCGGAGGGGTAAGAAATCAAGAGACCCAGTACTTC	CASTTGGVRNQETQYF
TRBD2	TRBV7-9	TRBJ2-7	-	15	TGTTCCAGCAGACCAACTCCTCTGCGGGAGGGCGAGCAGTACTTC	CSSRPTPLREGEQYF
TRBD1	TRBV10-2	TRBJ1-3	-	14	TGCGCCAGCAGTCAACAGGGGGCCGGAAACACCATATATTTT	CASSQQGAGNTIYF
-	TRBV28	TRBJ2-5	-	15	TGTGCCAGCAGTTTAGGCCGACTCAAGAAAGAGACCCAGTACTTC	CASSLGRLKKETQYF
-	TRBV6-5	TRBJ1-6	-	15	TGTGCCAGCAGTGGAGGACCGAAGAATAATTCACCCCTCCACTTT	CASSGGPKNNSPLHF
-	TRBV27	TRBJ1-1	-	17	TGTGCCAGCAGTTTAATATCGGGAGGGGCGAGAAACACTGAAGCTTTCTTT	CASSLISGGARNTEAFF
TRBD1	TRBV7-9	TRBJ1-5	-	13	TGTGCCAGCAGCAGGGACAGGGGTCAGCCCCAGCATTTT	CASSRDRGQPQHF
TRBD1	TRBV5-1	TRBJ1-4	-	14	TGCGCCAGCAGCTCCCAGGGGGCAGATAAAAAACTGTTTTTT	CASSSQGADKKLFF
-	TRBV14	TRBJ1-1	-	14	TGTGCCAGCAGCAAGGAGGTACGGAACACTGAAGCTTTCTTT	CASSKEVRNTEAFF
TRBD2	TRBV29-1	TRBJ2-1	-	13	TGCAGCGTAGTAACTAGCGGTTACAATGAGCAGTTCTTC	CSVVTSGYNEQFF
-	TRBV10-3	TRBJ1-1	-	14	TGTGCCATCAGTGATGCCCCGCCGGGAACTGAAGCTTTCTTT	CAISDAPPGTEAFF
TRBD2	TRBV5-1	TRBJ2-1	once	15	TGCGCCAGCAGCTTGGCTTGGACTAGCGGGGATGAGCAGTTCTTC	CASSLAWTSGDEQFF
TRBD1	TRBV7-6	TRBJ1-5	-	15	TGTGCCAGCAGCCTCGGACAGGGAGGTAGACAGCCCCAGCATTTT	CASSLGQGGRQPQHF
TRBD1	TRBV9	TRBJ1-2	-	15	TGTGCCAGCAGCTCCGACCTTCGACAGGGCTATGGCTACACCTTC	CASSSDLRQGYGYTF
TRBD2	TRBV7-2	TRBJ2-1	-	15	TGTGCCAGCAGCTTAGAGGGCGGGGGGCAGGGTGAGCAGTTCTTC	CASSLEGGGQGEQFF
TRBD1	TRBV15	TRBJ1-1	-	17	TGTGCCACCAGCGGAACGTACAGGGGAACCAGACCCACTGAAGCTTTCTTT	CATSGTYRGTRPTEAFF
-	TRBV9	TRBJ1-3	-	15	TGTGCCAGCAGCGTAGCCGGAGGGAGGCAGAACACCATATATTTT	CASSVAGGRQNTIYF
TRBD1	TRBV7-9	TRBJ2-1	-	16	TGTGCCAGCAGCTCGTACCGGGACAGGGGATACAATGAGCAGTTCTTC	CASSSYRDRGYNEQFF
TRBD1	TRBV5-6	TRBJ2-7	-	15	TGTGCCAGCAGCTTTACCGGGACAGGGGTCTACGAGCAGTACTTC	CASSFTGTGVYEQYF
-	TRBV7-2	TRBJ1-2	once	11	TGTGCCAGCAGCGCTACAGTCGGTTACACCTTC	CASSATVGYTF
TRBD1	TRBV28	TRBJ2-1	-	15	TGTGCCAGCAGTCCCCCCGGACAGGGTAAAAATGAGCAGTTCTTC	CASSPPGQGKNEQFF
TRBD2	TRBV5-1	TRBJ2-3	-	12	TGCGCCAGCAGCTCACCGACTAGCGGGGATCAATTT	CASSSPTSGDQF
TRBD1	TRBV5-1	TRBJ1-2	few	18	TGCGCCAGCAGCTTGGGTGAGGGGGCGCAAGGAAGGATGGGTGGCTACACCTTC	CASSLGEGAQGRMGGYTF
TRBD2	TRBV4-2	TRBJ2-1	-	14	TGTGCCAGCAGCCAAGGCGGGAGCGGCAATGAGCAGTTCTTC	CASSQGGSGNEQFF
TRBD1	TRBV28	TRBJ2-1	few	15	TGTGCCAGCAGTCGCCACGGACAGGGTGTCGATGAGCAGTTCTTC	CASSRHGQGVDEQFF
TRBD2	TRBV29-1	TRBJ2-2	-	15	TGCAGCGTTGAAGACGGGAGGGCCGGGCCCGGGGAGCTGTTTTTT	CSVEDGRAGPGELFF
-	TRBV7-9	TRBJ2-7	-	14	TGTGCCAGCAGCTTAGATCCGGGAGAGTACGAGCAGTACTTC	CASSLDPGEYEQYF
TRBD1	TRBV5-1	TRBJ2-1	-	16	TGCGCCAGCAGTTCTACAGGGGGCAGTGGGTACAATGAGCAGTTCTTC	CASSSTGGSGYNEQFF
TRBD1	TRBV18	TRBJ1-2	-	15	TGTGCCAGCTCAGCACAGGGGGCCAGAAACTATGGCTACACCTTC	CASSAQGARNYGYTF
-	TRBV25-1	TRBJ2-5	-	14	TGTGCCAGCAGTGAGTCGGGTTACCAAGAGACCCAGTACTTC	CASSESGYQETQYF
-	TRBV18	TRBJ1-3	few	15	TGTGCCAGCTCACCCGTTCCAGGGATTGGAAACACCATATATTTT	CASSPVPGIGNTIYF
TRBD1	TRBV2	TRBJ2-7	-	15	TGTGCCAGCAGGGTCGTGGGACAGGGATCCTACGAGCAGTACTTC	CASRVVGQGSYEQYF
-	TRBV9	TRBJ2-4	-	14	TGTGCCAGCAGCCCGCCCCAGGGTTCGAGCATTCAGTACTTC	CASSPPQGSSIQYF
-	TRBV27	TRBJ1-5	-	13	TGTGCCAGTGGTAGGGGGTTCAATCAGCCCCAGCATTTT	CASGRGFNQPQHF
-	TRBV13	TRBJ1-1	-	16	TGTGCCAGCAGCTTAGCAAGACAGTTAATGAACACTGAAGCTTTCTTT	CASSLARQLMNTEAFF
-	TRBV7-2	TRBJ2-7	-	16	TGTGCCAGCAGCTCAAGAGGGATCTCAAAATCGTACGAGCAGTACTTC	CASSSRGISKSYEQYF
TRBD1	TRBV2	TRBJ1-5	-	17	TGTGCCAGCAGTGAAGTCCTCGGCAGGGGGGTGGATCAGCCCCAGCATTTT	CASSEVLGRGVDQPQHF
TRBD1	TRBV28	TRBJ2-3	-	15	TGTGCCAGCAACGACCCGGGACAGGCCACAGATACGCAGTATTTT	CASNDPGQATDTQYF
-	TRBV5-1	TRBJ2-6	few	17	TGCGCCAGCAGCTTGGGGCAGGCGAACTCTGGGGCCAACGTCCTGACTTTC	CASSLGQANSGANVLTF
-	TRBV29-1	TRBJ1-1	-	15	TGCAGCGGTACGACGGCTACGAGGTCTTGGACTGAAGCTTTCTTT	CSGTTATRSWTEAFF
TRBD1	TRBV5-1	TRBJ1-6	-	16	TGCGCCAGCAGCTTGGAAGGAGGGGGCCTTAATTCACCCCTCCACTTT	CASSLEGGGLNSPLHF
-	TRBV5-1	TRBJ2-1	-	16	TGCGCCAGCAGCGCTACAACTTTAGGTGGAGTTAGTGAGCAGTTCTTC	CASSATTLGGVSEQFF
-	TRBV7-8	TRBJ2-7	once	14	TGTGCCAGCAGCCCACCCGGCGGGCCCTACGAGCAGTACTTC	CASSPPGGPYEQYF
-	TRBV27	TRBJ2-7	-	16	TGTGCCAGCAGTTTATCGGAGTTGGCCCCCGGTGGCGAGCAGTACTTC	CASSLSELAPGGEQYF